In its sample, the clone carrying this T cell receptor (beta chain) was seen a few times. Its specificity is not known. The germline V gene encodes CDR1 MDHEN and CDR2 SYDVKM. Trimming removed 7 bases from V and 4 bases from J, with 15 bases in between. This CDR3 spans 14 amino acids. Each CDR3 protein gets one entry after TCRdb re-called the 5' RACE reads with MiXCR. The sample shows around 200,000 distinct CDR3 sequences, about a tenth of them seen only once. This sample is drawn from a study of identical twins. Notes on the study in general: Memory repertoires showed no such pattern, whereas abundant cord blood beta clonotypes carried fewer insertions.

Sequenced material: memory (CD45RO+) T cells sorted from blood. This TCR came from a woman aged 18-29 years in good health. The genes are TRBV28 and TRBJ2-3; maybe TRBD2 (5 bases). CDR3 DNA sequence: TGTGCCAGCACTCCAGCGGACTGGGCAGATACGCAGTATTTT. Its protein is CASTPADWADTQYF.